Listed below are T cell receptor beta chains from one sample, sequenced in a study of memory CD4+ T cells and cytomegalovirus serostatus. Assay used: immunoSEQ multiplex PCR; TCRdb lists only in-frame clones, some missing. The top ten clones hold roughly 2% of a sample with about 44,000 clones, 76% of them seen once. The sequenced sample was memory CD4+ T cells from blood. The receptors shown here come from an adult in good health and CMV-seronegative. Each CDR3 is given without its conserved first and last residue. Some rows mark clone size as missing; the rest say once, few, many or name a class of expanded clone.

clone size: NA; V gene: TRBV4-1; CDR3 protein: ASRRLNTEAF
clone size: NA; V gene: TRBV2; CDR3 protein: ASSAGRGDQPQH
clone size: few; V gene: TRBV9; CDR3 protein: ASSVELGTEAF
clone size: few; V gene: TRBV7-3; CDR3 protein: ASSSENGNLDGYT
clone size: NA; V gene: TRBV6-5; CDR3 protein: ASSPGEYRTDTQY
clone size: NA; V gene: TRBV6-1; CDR3 protein: ASSESLKGGTGNQPQH
clone size: NA; V gene: TRBV7-9; CDR3 protein: ASSLNAGQSLGNGYT
clone size: NA; V gene: TRBV4-1; CDR3 protein: ASSQDTRDYEQY
clone size: NA; V gene: TRBV30; CDR3 protein: AWSKGQGLNYGYT
clone size: NA; V gene: TRBV6-1; CDR3 protein: ASSEQRGFDYGYT
clone size: NA; V gene: TRBV15; CDR3 protein: ATSPQENYGYT
clone size: NA; V gene: TRBV5-4; CDR3 protein: ASSLGGGGSNTEAF
clone size: NA; V gene: TRBV7-8; CDR3 protein: ASSSKWGPSEKLF
clone size: NA; V gene: TRBV6-1; CDR3 protein: ASTRQADSYEQY